A selection of T cell receptor beta chains follows, all from one sample in a study of blood T cell repertoires in COVID-19. Method: immunoSEQ multiplex PCR; TCRdb's copy keeps in-frame clones and lacks some. The repertoire has about 480,000 clones, roughly nine tenths of them found once; the top ten carry roughly 0.84%. Material for sequencing was peripheral blood. The receptors come from a young man with COVID-19, enrolled during active disease. CDR3s include the opening cysteine and the closing phenylalanine or tryptophan. A D gene is named only where the DNA matches it firmly. The size of a clone is reported for some rows only, either as once, few or many, or as a class for expanded clones.

TRBJ2-3 | - | - | TRBV5-1 | TGCGCCAGCAGCTTGGAGCCCCCAGATACGCAGTATTTT | CASSLEPPDTQYF
TRBJ2-2 | - | TRBD1 | TRBV15 | TGTGCCACCAGCAGAGACGGCGGGGACAGGGGCAACACCGGGGAGCTGTTTTTT | CATSRDGGDRGNTGELFF
TRBJ2-5 | - | TRBD2 | TRBV27 | TGTGCCAGCAGTTTATTTACTAGCGGGGGGGGTCGGACCCAGTACTTC | CASSLFTSGGGRTQYF
TRBJ1-2 | - | - | TRBV5-1 | TGCGCCAGCAGCTACTCCAGGGACTATGGCTACACCTTC | CASSYSRDYGYTF
TRBJ2-7 | - | - | TRBV4-2 | TGTGCCAGCAGCCAAGATCGCACTAGACCCACCTACGAGCAGTACTTC | CASSQDRTRPTYEQYF
TRBJ2-7 | - | - | TRBV2 | TGTGCCAGCAGCCCCCGGGGGGCGAGACCCTACGAGCAGTACTTC | CASSPRGARPYEQYF
TRBJ2-3 | - | TRBD2 | TRBV19 | TGTGCCAGTAGTGTCCTAGCGGCTTCCACAGATACGCAGTATTTT | CASSVLAASTDTQYF
TRBJ1-2 | - | TRBD1 | TRBV7-9 | TGTGCCAGCAGCTCCCGGCTTCAGGACAGGGCCAACTATGGCTACACCTTC | CASSSRLQDRANYGYTF
TRBJ2-7 | few | TRBD2 | TRBV5-6 | TGTGCCAGCAGCTTGGTGTCTAGCGGGAGGGCGAGGCAGTACTTC | CASSLVSSGRARQYF
TRBJ1-5 | - | - | TRBV10-1 | TGCGCCAGCAGTGAATTAGGGGACGGGGGTCTGCATCAGCCCCAGCATTTT | CASSELGDGGLHQPQHF
TRBJ2-3 | once | - | TRBV6-6 | TGTGCCAGCAGTCTAACAATAGTTGGGGCCCACACAGATACGCAGTATTTT | CASSLTIVGAHTDTQYF
TRBJ2-7 | - | - | TRBV25-1 | TGTGCCAGCAGTATAGGGGCCTACGAGCAGTACTTC | CASSIGAYEQYF
TRBJ2-7 | - | TRBD1 | TRBV6-6 | TGTGCCAGCAGTAACACAGGGGGAGTAAGCTACGAGCAGTACTTC | CASSNTGGVSYEQYF
TRBJ2-5 | - | - | TRBV18 | TGTGCCAGCTCCCGACAGGGACTGCGACAAGAGACCCAGTACTTC | CASSRQGLRQETQYF
TRBJ2-7 | - | TRBD2 | TRBV29-1 | TGCAGCGTTGAAACGGCTAGCGGGATTAGTTACGAGCAGTACTTC | CSVETASGISYEQYF
TRBJ2-7 | few | - | TRBV7-9 | TGTGCCAGCAGCAACCAGGGGTACGAGCAGTACTTC | CASSNQGYEQYF
TRBJ1-6 | - | - | TRBV19 | TGTGCCAGTAGTTATGGGGCTAGAGATTCACCCCTCCACTTT | CASSYGARDSPLHF
TRBJ2-6 | - | - | TRBV19 | TGTGCCAGTAGTGGGAGTTATAGTTCTGGGGCCAACGTCCTGACTTTC | CASSGSYSSGANVLTF
TRBJ2-1 | - | TRBD1 | TRBV10-1 | TGCGCCAGCAGTGGCGGGACAGGGGGCCATGAGCAGTTCTTC | CASSGGTGGHEQFF
TRBJ1-5 | - | TRBD1 | TRBV24-1 | TGTGCCACCAGTGACGCTGGGACAGGGGGCGTTTATCAGCCCCAGCATTTT | CATSDAGTGGVYQPQHF
TRBJ1-1 | - | - | TRBV29-1 | TGCAGCGTTGCAGGGGTTATGAACACTGAAGCTTTCTTT | CSVAGVMNTEAFF
TRBJ1-1 | - | TRBD1 | TRBV5-6 | TGTGCCAGCAGCTACTGGGACAGGGAGAACACTGAAGCTTTCTTT | CASSYWDRENTEAFF
TRBJ2-7 | many | TRBD1 | TRBV13 | TGTGCCAGCAGCTCCGGACAGGGTGTAACCTACGAGCAGTACTTC | CASSSGQGVTYEQYF
TRBJ2-7 | - | - | TRBV5-1 | TGCGCCAGCAGCTTGGCAGGGGACTCCTACGAGCAGTACTTC | CASSLAGDSYEQYF
TRBJ2-3 | few | TRBD2 | TRBV27 | TGTGCCAGCAGACTAGGTTCGACTAGCGGGGGGGAACGCACAGATACGCAGTATTTT | CASRLGSTSGGERTDTQYF
TRBJ1-2 | few | - | TRBV18 | TGTGCCAGCTCACTTTCGACAGAGACTTCCTATGGCTACACCTTC | CASSLSTETSYGYTF
TRBJ1-6 | - | - | TRBV6-6 | TGTGCCAGCAGTTACTGGGGTGATGGGAGTACACCCCTCCACTTT | CASSYWGDGSTPLHF
TRBJ1-5 | - | TRBD1 | TRBV5-1 | TGCGCCAGCAGGAGTGGACAGGATCAATATAGCAATCAGCCCCAGCATTTT | CASRSGQDQYSNQPQHF
TRBJ1-2 | - | - | TRBV20-1 | TGCAGTGCTAGTGCCCAGAATGGCTACACCTTC | CSASAQNGYTF
TRBJ2-2 | - | TRBD1 | TRBV6-1 | TGTGCCAGCAGTGTTCAACGCGGTAGACAGGGAGACACCGGGGAGCTGTTTTTT | CASSVQRGRQGDTGELFF
TRBJ2-1 | - | TRBD2 | TRBV7-8 | TGTGCCAGCAGCTTAGCGCGGGAGGGCCTGGGTGAGCAGTTCTTC | CASSLAREGLGEQFF
TRBJ1-4 | - | - | TRBV7-2 | TGTGCCAGCAGCTTAAATTATGCAACTAATGAAAAACTGTTTTTT | CASSLNYATNEKLFF
TRBJ2-3 | - | - | TRBV5-4 | TGTGCCAGCAGCCCGGGGGGTGGGGGCGGCTCCACAGATACGCAGTATTTT | CASSPGGGGGSTDTQYF
TRBJ1-2 | - | - | TRBV12-3/TRBV12-4 | TGTGCCAGCACCTCTGAGCAGGGATATGGCTACACCTTC | CASTSEQGYGYTF
TRBJ2-7 | - | - | TRBV7-2 | TGTGCCAGCAGCTACCAGGGCCGCAGCGAGCAGTACTTC | CASSYQGRSEQYF
TRBJ2-1 | - | - | TRBV30 | TGTGCCTGGAGTGCCGGCTACAATGAGCAGTTCTTC | CAWSAGYNEQFF
TRBJ2-7 | - | TRBD2 | TRBV5-4 | TGTGCCAGCAGCAGCCCTCGGGGACTAGCGGGAGGCTCGGGGGAGCAGTACTTC | CASSSPRGLAGGSGEQYF
TRBJ1-1 | once | - | TRBV27 | TGTGCCAGCAGTTTCTCCTTTCGGGGGAACACTGAAGCTTTCTTT | CASSFSFRGNTEAFF
TRBJ2-1 | - | TRBD2 | TRBV27 | TGTGCCAGCAGTTTACGTGGGACTAGCCGCATAGAGCAGTTCTTC | CASSLRGTSRIEQFF
TRBJ2-7 | once | TRBD2 | TRBV11-3 | TGTGCCAGCAGCCCTTACGGGACTAGCGGGGTTAGTTCCCACGAGCAGTACTTC | CASSPYGTSGVSSHEQYF
TRBJ2-2 | - | TRBD1 | TRBV29-1 | TGCAGCGTTCGGTGGGGACAGCTTGATGGGGAGCTGTTTTTT | CSVRWGQLDGELFF
TRBJ2-5 | - | TRBD2 | TRBV11-2 | TGTGCCAGCAGCTTAGAGGGGAGTTGGGGGGGAGAGACCCAGTACTTC | CASSLEGSWGGETQYF
TRBJ2-1 | - | TRBD2 | TRBV18 | TGTGCCAGCTCACCAAATTCAGCGGGAGAGCAGTTCTTC | CASSPNSAGEQFF
TRBJ1-4 | - | TRBD1 | TRBV19 | TGTGCCAGTAGCCTATCCCGGGACAGGGGGCCAAACCCGGTTTTT | CASSLSRDRGPNPVF
TRBJ2-7 | - | - | TRBV2 | TGTGCCAGCAGCCTCAGCGGGTCGTCCTACGAGCAGTACTTC | CASSLSGSSYEQYF
TRBJ2-3 | - | TRBD2 | TRBV2 | TGTGCCAGCAGGGGAGCGGGGGGGCCGGGAGATACGCAGTATTTT | CASRGAGGPGDTQYF
TRBJ1-5 | - | - | TRBV21-1 | TGTGCCAGCAGCAAAGGGACAGGGGGCGGTCAGCCCCAGCATTTT | CASSKGTGGGQPQHF
TRBJ1-1 | - | - | TRBV2 | TGTGCCAGCAGTGAATCCGGGAGTAGGAACACTGAAGCTTTCTTT | CASSESGSRNTEAFF
TRBJ2-1 | - | - | TRBV2 | TGTGCCAGCCGACAGCCAGGGGTAAATGAGCAGTTCTTC | CASRQPGVNEQFF
TRBJ1-6 | once | - | TRBV15 | TGTGCCACCAGCAAAGAGGGACATCCCACCGCCGAGCCCCTCCACTTT | CATSKEGHPTAEPLHF
TRBJ2-7 | - | TRBD2 | TRBV7-9 | TGTGCCAGCAGCCTAAGGACTAGCGGGAGTTACGAGCAGTACTTC | CASSLRTSGSYEQYF
TRBJ2-1 | - | - | TRBV3-1/TRBV3-2 | TGTGCCAGCAGCCAGACCGGGAGCTCCTACAATGAGCAGTTCTTC | CASSQTGSSYNEQFF